One sample yielded the 18 T cell receptor beta chains listed below, sequenced in a study of T cell responses to AZD1222 COVID-19 vaccine. Data came from immunoSEQ multiplex PCR; TCRdb stores just in-frame clones and leaves some out. The sample holds about 150,000 clones; roughly 88% are singletons and the top ten take about 3.7%. Sequenced here: peripheral blood, sampled on day 0 of MenACWY control vaccination. The receptors stem from an adult in good health.

This chain uses TRBV7-2 with TRBJ1-1; D is unresolved. The length of the CDR3 is 13 residues. Trimming removed 3 bases at V and 2 bases at J, with 7 bases between. CDR1 is SGHTA, CDR2 FQGNSA, per germline. This CDR3 reads CASSFKANTEAFF. CDR3 sequence (DNA): TGTGCCAGCAGCTTTAAAGCAAACACTGAAGCTTTCTTT.

The chain carries TRBV2 and TRBJ2-4, with D perhaps matching TRBD2 (7 bases). CDR1 and CDR2 from the germline V gene are SNHLY and FYNNEI. Between the trimmed V and J ends, which lost 6 bases and 8 bases, there was a span of 17 bases. This CDR3 region has 14 residues. The CDR3 nucleotides are TGTGCCAGCAGGCAACAGGGAGGGCCGCACATTCAGTACTTC. Protein product: CASRQQGGPHIQYF. Together with reference TRBV2 and TRBJ2-4, the CDR3 gives the full variable domain: EPEVTQTPSHQVTQMGQEVILRCVPISNHLYFYWYRQILGQKVEFLVSFYNNEISEKSEIFDDQFSVERPDGSNFTLKIRSTKLEDSAMYFCASRQQGGPHIQYFGAGTRLSVL.

V gene TRBV10-3 combines with J gene TRBJ2-1; 11 bases fit TRBD2. V was clipped by 2 bases and J by 5 bases; unmatched bases: 8. From germline, CDR1 is ENHRY and CDR2 SYGVKD. The CDR3 loop spans 17 amino acids. CDR3 region: CAISEGGTSGSHNEQFF. The DNA of the CDR3 is TGTGCCATCAGTGAGGGAGGCACTAGCGGGAGCCACAATGAGCAGTTCTTC.

This clone showed up just a few times. The rearrangement joins TRBV6-5 to TRBJ1-2; maybe TRBD1 (5 bases). Germline V gives CDR1 MNHEY, CDR2 SVGAGI. The germline V and J ends were trimmed by 5 bases and 4 bases, with 14 bases remaining between them. The CDR3 is made up of 14 amino acids. The DNA for the CDR3 is TGTGCCAGCAGTCTCCGACAGAAGGGCTATGGCTACACCTTC. Encoded protein: CASSLRQKGYGYTF.

This clone appeared a single time. V is TRBV7-2 and J is TRBJ2-1, with TRBD1 matching 7 bases. The germline V gene has CDR1 SGHTA and CDR2 FQGNSA. V was pared by 5 bases and J by 3 bases, with 7 bases of the junction left unmatched. This CDR3 has 15 residues. The CDR3 bases are TGTGCCAGCAGCCCGGACAGGCAGTACTACAATGAGCAGTTCTTC. Translated: CASSPDRQYYNEQFF.

The CDR3 bases are TGTGCCAGCAGCTTAGCGGGACCCGACAATGAGCAGTTCTTC. Amino acids: CASSLAGPDNEQFF. V is TRBV7-9 and J is TRBJ2-1; possibly TRBD1 or TRBD2 for D (5 bases each). The CDR3 covers 14 residues. From germline, CDR1 is SEHNR and CDR2 FQNEAQ (reference sequence). Trimming shortened V by 0 bases and J by 5 bases, and 8 bases separated the two germline ends. Filled out from reference TRBV7-9 and TRBJ2-1, the complete variable domain reads DTGVSQNPRHKITKRGQNVTFRCDPISEHNRLYWYRQTLGQGPEFLTYFQNEAQLEKSRLLSDRFSAERPKGSFSTLEIQRTEQGDSAMYLCASSLAGPDNEQFFGPGTRLTVL.

The CDR3 is CASSYSDGLQETQYF. CDR3 coding DNA: TGTGCCAGCAGTTACTCGGACGGCCTCCAAGAGACCCAGTACTTC. The rearrangement links TRBV6-5 to TRBJ2-5; D is undetermined. CDR1 is MNHEY and CDR2 is SVGAGI in the germline V gene. V lost 0 bases and J 1 base, leaving 9 bases between the germline ends. CDR3 size: 15 residues.

This clone was recorded once. J is TRBJ2-4 and V is TRBV4-1; 13 positions match TRBD2. Germline CDR1 MGHRA, CDR2 YSYEKL. There are 18 residues in the CDR3. Losses at the gene ends were 2 bases for V and 0 bases for J; bases not matched to a gene: 4. The CDR3 bases are TGCGCCAGCAGCCAAACCGGGACTAGCGGGGTAGCCAAAAACATTCAGTACTTC. It is translated as CASSQTGTSGVAKNIQYF.

The V call is TRBV4-1, the J call TRBJ2-7; tentatively, D is TRBD2 (5 bases). V was clipped by 1 base and J by 2 bases, with 21 bases between them. Germline CDR1 is MGHRA and CDR2 is YSYEKL. The length of the CDR3 is 18 residues. The CDR3 DNA is TGCGCCAGCAGCCAAGTGATTCGCGGGTCACGTCTCACCTACGAGCAGTACTTC. Its protein is CASSQVIRGSRLTYEQYF.

V usage is TRBV5-1 and J usage is TRBJ1-3, with D possibly matching TRBD1 (5 bases). The V gene lost 5 bases and the J gene lost 0 bases, with 9 bases spanning the gap. Germline-derived CDR1 and CDR2 are SGHRS and YFSETQ. This CDR3 comprises 14 residues. As DNA, the CDR3 is TGCGCCAGCAGGCAGGGAAGCTCTGGAAACACCATATATTTT. This sequence encodes CASRQGSSGNTIYF. The variable domain in full, completed from reference TRBV5-1 and TRBJ1-3, reads KAGVTQTPRYLIKTRGQQVTLSCSPISGHRSVSWYQQTPGQGLQFLFEYFSETQRNKGNFPGRFSGRQFSNSRSEMNVSTLELGDSALYLCASRQGSSGNTIYFGEGSWLTVV.

The gene calls are TRBV29-1 and TRBJ2-2; no clear D gene. V was cut by 2 bases and J by 1 base, with 5 bases left in between. Germline-derived CDR1 and CDR2 are SQVTM and ANQGSEA. The CDR3 is 13 residues long. This CDR3 is CSVEKVNTGELFF. CDR3 DNA sequence: TGCAGCGTTGAAAAGGTGAACACCGGGGAGCTGTTTTTT.

The chain uses TRBV19 and TRBJ1-1; the D gene is possibly TRBD1 (5 bases). The length of the CDR3 is 14 residues. V shed 9 bases and J shed 4 bases, with 18 bases lying between them. CDR1 LNHDA and CDR2 SQIVND come from the germline V gene (reference sequence). The CDR3 region is CASQAGGRVTEAFF. The CDR3 coding sequence is TGTGCCAGCCAAGCCGGGGGGAGGGTCACTGAAGCTTTCTTT.

The chain employs TRBV7-9 and TRBJ1-1; D perhaps matches TRBD1 (6 bases). CDR3 length: 17 amino acids. V lost 5 bases, J lost 2 bases, and 21 bases lay in between. CDR1 is SEHNR and CDR2 is FQNEAQ in the germline V gene (reference sequence). The CDR3 reads CASSPLRGRRENTEAFF. The CDR3 DNA is TGTGCCAGCAGCCCCCTTAGGGGGAGGAGAGAAAACACTGAAGCTTTCTTT.

The J gene is TRBJ1-3, the V gene TRBV7-9; 10 nucleotides agree with TRBD1. The CDR3 has 18 amino acids. V lost 5 bases and J lost 5; bases outside the gene matches: 15. Germline CDR1 and CDR2: SEHNR and FQNEAQ (reference sequence). The CDR3 region has the DNA TGTGCCAGCAGCCTACCCCGAACTCCGGGACAGGGGAGAAACACCATATATTTT. Translation: CASSLPRTPGQGRNTIYF. The whole variable domain, filled in from reference TRBV7-9 and TRBJ1-3, reads DTGVSQNPRHKITKRGQNVTFRCDPISEHNRLYWYRQTLGQGPEFLTYFQNEAQLEKSRLLSDRFSAERPKGSFSTLEIQRTEQGDSAMYLCASSLPRTPGQGRNTIYFGEGSWLTVV.

The chain carries TRBV7-9 and TRBJ2-2; D possibly uses TRBD1 or TRBD2 (5 bases each). This CDR3 has 14 residues. V lost 5 bases and J 6 bases, leaving 13 bases between the germline ends. The V gene's germline CDR1 is SEHNR and CDR2 FQNEAQ (reference sequence). The CDR3 nucleotides read TGTGCCAGCAGCCTCGCCCGGGGACCCGGGGAGCTGTTTTTT. This gives the protein CASSLARGPGELFF.

The chain combines TRBV11-2 with TRBJ2-5; maybe TRBD2 (6 bases). Looked up from germline, CDR1 is SGHAT and CDR2 is FQNNGV. The ends were cut back, 6 bases at V and 5 bases at J, with 19 bases in the middle. There are 15 residues in the CDR3. CDR3 in amino acids: CASSPTSYGAETQYF. CDR3 nucleotides: TGTGCCAGCAGTCCTACTAGCTACGGAGCGGAGACCCAGTACTTC.

The V call is TRBV18, the J call TRBJ1-4; 8 bases align to TRBD1. V shed 4 bases and J 1 base; nucleotides not matched to a gene: 2. The CDR3 runs 15 residues. In germline, CDR1 is KGHSH, CDR2 LQKENI. CDR3 sequence (DNA): TGTGCCAGCTCACTTGACAGGGGAACTAATGAAAAACTGTTTTTT. Protein product: CASSLDRGTNEKLFF.

The V call is TRBV7-9, the J call TRBJ1-5; 9 nucleotides agree with TRBD1. The germline gives CDR1 SEHNR, CDR2 FQNEAQ (reference sequence). The junction had 8 bases not matched to a gene; V was cut back by 4 bases and J by 7 bases. CDR3 length: 15 residues. The CDR3 here is CASSWDRESEQPQHF. CDR3 coding DNA: TGTGCCAGCAGCTGGGACAGGGAAAGTGAGCAGCCCCAGCATTTT. Supplemented by reference TRBV7-9 and TRBJ1-5, the full variable domain reads DTGVSQNPRHKITKRGQNVTFRCDPISEHNRLYWYRQTLGQGPEFLTYFQNEAQLEKSRLLSDRFSAERPKGSFSTLEIQRTEQGDSAMYLCASSWDRESEQPQHFGDGTRLSIL.